This paragraph reports one T cell receptor (beta chain). The data belong to a study of blood T cell repertoires in COVID-19. Turning to the study itself: Some COVID-19 samples were acute and others convalescent; all came from the United States, Italy and Spain. PBMCs, B-cell-depleted T cells, or T cells provided the cDNA or gDNA that made up the material.

Germline V lookup: CDR1 WSHSY, CDR2 SAAADI. This CDR3 contains 14 residues. The V end was cut by 3 bases, the J end by 3 bases, with 9 bases between. Authors' data handling: Reference gene primer amplification in the assay estimated nucleated cell counts. TCRdb keeps only in-frame clones here, not all; method: immunoSEQ multiplex PCR. V and J calls and clone size are those listed in that table; D and trimming were worked out from the DNA. The table shows 130,000 to 150,000 clones, with 70% to 90% occurring only once. It was during active infection that Seattle patients were enrolled and then longitudinally followed.

The source material was peripheral blood. J is TRBJ1-5 and V is TRBV10-2; D call uncertain. The receptor was isolated from a woman aged 55-70 years with COVID-19, enrolled during active disease. The CDR3 DNA sequence: TGCGCCAGCAGTGACAGAACCTTCAATCAGCCCCAGCATTTT. This codes for CASSDRTFNQPQHF.